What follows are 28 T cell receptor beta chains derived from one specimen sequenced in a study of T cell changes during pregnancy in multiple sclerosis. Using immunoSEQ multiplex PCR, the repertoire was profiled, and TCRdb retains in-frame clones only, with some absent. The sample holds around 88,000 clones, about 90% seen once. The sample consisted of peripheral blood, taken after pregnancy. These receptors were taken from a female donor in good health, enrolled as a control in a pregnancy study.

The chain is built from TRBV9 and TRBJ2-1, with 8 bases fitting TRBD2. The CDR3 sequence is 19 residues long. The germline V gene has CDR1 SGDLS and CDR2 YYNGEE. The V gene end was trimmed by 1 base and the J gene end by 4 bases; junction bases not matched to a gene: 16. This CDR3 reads CASSVNPLLLAELYNEQFF. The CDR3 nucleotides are TGTGCCAGCAGCGTAAACCCCCTCTTACTAGCGGAATTATACAATGAGCAGTTCTTC.

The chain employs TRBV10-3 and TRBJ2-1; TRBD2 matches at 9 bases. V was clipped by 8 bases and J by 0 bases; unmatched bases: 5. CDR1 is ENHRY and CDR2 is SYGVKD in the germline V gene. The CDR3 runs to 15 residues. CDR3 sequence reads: CAIGLAKPSYNEQFF. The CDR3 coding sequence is TGTGCCATCGGACTAGCGAAGCCCTCCTACAATGAGCAGTTCTTC.

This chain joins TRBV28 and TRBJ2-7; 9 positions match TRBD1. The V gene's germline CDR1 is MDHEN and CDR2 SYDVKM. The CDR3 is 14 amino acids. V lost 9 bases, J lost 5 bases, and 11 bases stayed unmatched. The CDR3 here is CARAGTGPYHEQYF. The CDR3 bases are TGTGCCAGGGCCGGGACAGGGCCATACCACGAGCAGTACTTC.

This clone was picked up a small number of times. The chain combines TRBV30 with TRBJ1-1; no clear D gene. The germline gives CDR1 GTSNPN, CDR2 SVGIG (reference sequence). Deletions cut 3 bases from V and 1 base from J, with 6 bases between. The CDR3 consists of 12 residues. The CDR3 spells CAWRLGNTEAFF. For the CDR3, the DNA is TGTGCCTGGAGGCTCGGGAACACTGAAGCTTTCTTT.

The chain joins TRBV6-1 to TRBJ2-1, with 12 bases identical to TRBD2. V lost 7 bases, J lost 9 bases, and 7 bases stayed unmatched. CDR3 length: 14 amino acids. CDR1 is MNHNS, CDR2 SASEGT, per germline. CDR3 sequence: CASNLAGGPGEQFF. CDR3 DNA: TGTGCCAGCAATCTAGCGGGGGGGCCTGGTGAGCAGTTCTTC.

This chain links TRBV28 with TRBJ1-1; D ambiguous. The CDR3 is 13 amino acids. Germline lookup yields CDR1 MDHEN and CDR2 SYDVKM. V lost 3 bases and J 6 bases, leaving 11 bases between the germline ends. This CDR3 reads CASSFGVESEAFF. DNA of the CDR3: TGTGCCAGCAGTTTCGGGGTTGAGTCTGAAGCTTTCTTT.

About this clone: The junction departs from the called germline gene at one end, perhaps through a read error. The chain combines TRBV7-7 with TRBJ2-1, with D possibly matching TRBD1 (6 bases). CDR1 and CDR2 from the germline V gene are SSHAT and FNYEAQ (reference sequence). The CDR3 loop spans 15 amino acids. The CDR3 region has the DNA TGTGCTAGCAGCCAAGGGGGATACTCCTACAATGAGCAGTTCTTC. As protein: CASSQGGYSYNEQFF.

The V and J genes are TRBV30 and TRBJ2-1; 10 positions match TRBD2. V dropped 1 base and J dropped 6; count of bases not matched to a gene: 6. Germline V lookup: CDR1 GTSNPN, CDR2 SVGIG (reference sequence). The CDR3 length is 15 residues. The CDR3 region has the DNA TGTGCCTGGAGTGCAGGGAGCGGGGGGGTCAATGAGCAGTTCTTC. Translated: CAWSAGSGGVNEQFF.

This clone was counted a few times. The CDR3 DNA reads as TGTGCCAGCAGCCTCGACAGGGTGAGGGCTGAAGCTTTCTTT. Translated: CASSLDRVRAEAFF. The rearrangement joins TRBV6-6 to TRBJ1-1, with TRBD1 identical over 7 bases. The J segment lost 6 bases and the V segment lost 6 bases, leaving 10 bases of the junction unmatched. Germline CDR1 is MNHNY and CDR2 is SVGAGI (reference sequence). The CDR3 consists of 14 residues.

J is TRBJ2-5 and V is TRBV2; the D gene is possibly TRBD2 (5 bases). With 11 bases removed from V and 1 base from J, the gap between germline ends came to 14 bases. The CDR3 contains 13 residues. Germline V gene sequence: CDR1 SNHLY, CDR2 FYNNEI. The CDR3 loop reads CAGSGNAQETQYF. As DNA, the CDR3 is TGTGCCGGAAGCGGTAACGCCCAAGAGACCCAGTACTTC.

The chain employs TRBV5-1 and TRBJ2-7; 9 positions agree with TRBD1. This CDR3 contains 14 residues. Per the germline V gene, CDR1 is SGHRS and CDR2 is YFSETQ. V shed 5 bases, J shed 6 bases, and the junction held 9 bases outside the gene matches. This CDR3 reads CASSGTGKLGEQYF. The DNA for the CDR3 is TGCGCCAGCAGTGGGACAGGGAAGCTGGGCGAGCAGTACTTC.

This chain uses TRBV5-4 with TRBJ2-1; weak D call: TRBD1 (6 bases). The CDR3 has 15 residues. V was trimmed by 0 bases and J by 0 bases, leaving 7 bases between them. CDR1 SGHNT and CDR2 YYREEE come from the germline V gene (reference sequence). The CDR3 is CASSLGDISYNEQFF. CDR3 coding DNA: TGTGCCAGCAGCTTGGGGGACATCTCCTACAATGAGCAGTTCTTC.

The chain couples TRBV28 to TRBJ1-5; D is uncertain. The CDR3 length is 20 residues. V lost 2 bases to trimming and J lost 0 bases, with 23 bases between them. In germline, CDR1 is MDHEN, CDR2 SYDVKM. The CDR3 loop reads CASSLPPPFRETLSNQPQHF. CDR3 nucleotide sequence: TGTGCCAGCAGTTTACCCCCACCGTTTAGGGAGACCCTTAGCAATCAGCCCCAGCATTTT.

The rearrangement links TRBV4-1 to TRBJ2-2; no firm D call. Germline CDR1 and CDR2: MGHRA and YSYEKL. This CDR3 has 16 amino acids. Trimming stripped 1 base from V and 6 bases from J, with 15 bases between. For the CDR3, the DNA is TGCGCCAGCAGCCAAGTATCGCCCGGTTTCCCCGGGGAGCTGTTTTTT. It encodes CASSQVSPGFPGELFF.

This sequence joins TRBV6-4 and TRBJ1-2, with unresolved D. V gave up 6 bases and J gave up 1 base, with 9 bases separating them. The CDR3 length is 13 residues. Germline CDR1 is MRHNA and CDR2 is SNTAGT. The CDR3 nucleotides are TGTGCCAGCAGGGGCGACGGTAACTATGGCTACACCTTC. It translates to CASRGDGNYGYTF.

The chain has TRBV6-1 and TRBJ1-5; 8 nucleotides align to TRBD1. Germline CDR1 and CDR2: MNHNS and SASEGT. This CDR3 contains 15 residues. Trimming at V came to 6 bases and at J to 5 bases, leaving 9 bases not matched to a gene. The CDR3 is CASRFVTGGDQPQHF. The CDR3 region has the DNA TGTGCCAGCAGGTTCGTAACAGGGGGAGATCAGCCCCAGCATTTT.

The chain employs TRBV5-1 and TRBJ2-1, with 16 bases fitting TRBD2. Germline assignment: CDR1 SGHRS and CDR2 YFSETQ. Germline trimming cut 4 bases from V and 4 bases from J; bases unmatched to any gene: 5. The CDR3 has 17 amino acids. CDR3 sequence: CASSAGTSGGGYNEQFF. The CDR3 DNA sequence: TGCGCCAGCAGCGCCGGGACTAGCGGGGGGGGGTACAATGAGCAGTTCTTC.

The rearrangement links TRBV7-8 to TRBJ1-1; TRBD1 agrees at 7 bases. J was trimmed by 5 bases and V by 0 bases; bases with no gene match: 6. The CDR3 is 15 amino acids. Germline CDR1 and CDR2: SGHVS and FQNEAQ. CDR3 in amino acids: CASSLAEGALTEAFF. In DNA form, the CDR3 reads TGTGCCAGCAGCTTAGCGGAGGGGGCGTTAACTGAAGCTTTCTTT.

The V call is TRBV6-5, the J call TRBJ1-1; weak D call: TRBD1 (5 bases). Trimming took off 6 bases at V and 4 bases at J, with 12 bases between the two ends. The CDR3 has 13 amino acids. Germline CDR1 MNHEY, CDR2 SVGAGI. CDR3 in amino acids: CASSTRGGTEAFF. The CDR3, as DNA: TGTGCCAGCAGCACCCGCGGGGGCACTGAAGCTTTCTTT.

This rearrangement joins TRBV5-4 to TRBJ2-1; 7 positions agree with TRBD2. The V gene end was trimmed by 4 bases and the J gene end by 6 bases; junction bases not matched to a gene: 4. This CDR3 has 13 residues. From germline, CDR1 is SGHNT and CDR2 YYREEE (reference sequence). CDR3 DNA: TGTGCCAGCAGCCATACTAGCGCCAATGAGCAGTTCTTC. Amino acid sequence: CASSHTSANEQFF.

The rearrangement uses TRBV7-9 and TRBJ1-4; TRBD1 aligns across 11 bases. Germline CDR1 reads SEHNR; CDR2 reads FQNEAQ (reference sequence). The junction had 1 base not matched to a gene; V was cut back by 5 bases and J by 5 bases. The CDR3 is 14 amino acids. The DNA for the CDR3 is TGTGCCAGCAGCGGGACAGGGGGAAATGAAAAACTGTTTTTT. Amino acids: CASSGTGGNEKLFF.

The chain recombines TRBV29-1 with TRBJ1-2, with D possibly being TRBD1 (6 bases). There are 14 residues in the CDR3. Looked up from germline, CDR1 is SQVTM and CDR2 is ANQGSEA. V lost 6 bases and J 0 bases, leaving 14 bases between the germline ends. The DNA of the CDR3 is TGCAGCGTGACGACAGGCCTCACTAACTATGGCTACACCTTC. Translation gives CSVTTGLTNYGYTF.

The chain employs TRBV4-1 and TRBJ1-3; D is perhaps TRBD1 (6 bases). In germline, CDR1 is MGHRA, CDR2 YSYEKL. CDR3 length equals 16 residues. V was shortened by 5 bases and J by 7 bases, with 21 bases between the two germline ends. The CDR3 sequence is CASSEATQGSSNTIYF. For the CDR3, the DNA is TGCGCCAGCAGCGAGGCCACACAGGGTAGTTCTAACACCATATATTTT.

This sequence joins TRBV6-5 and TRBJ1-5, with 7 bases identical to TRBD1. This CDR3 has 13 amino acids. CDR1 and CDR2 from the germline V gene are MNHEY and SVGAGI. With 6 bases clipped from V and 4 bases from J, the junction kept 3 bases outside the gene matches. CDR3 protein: CASRRQGNQPQHF. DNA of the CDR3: TGTGCCAGCAGACGACAGGGAAATCAGCCCCAGCATTTT.

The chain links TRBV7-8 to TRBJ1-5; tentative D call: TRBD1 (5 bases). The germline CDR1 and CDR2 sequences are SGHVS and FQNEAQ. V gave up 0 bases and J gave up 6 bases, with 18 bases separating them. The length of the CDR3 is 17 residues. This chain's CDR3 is CASSLAVTRGTGQPQHF. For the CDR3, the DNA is TGTGCCAGCAGCTTAGCGGTGACCCGGGGGACGGGTCAGCCCCAGCATTTT.

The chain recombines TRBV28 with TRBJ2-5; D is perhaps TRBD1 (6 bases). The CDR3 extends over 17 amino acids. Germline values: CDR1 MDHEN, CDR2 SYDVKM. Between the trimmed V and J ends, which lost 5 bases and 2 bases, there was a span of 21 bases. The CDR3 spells CASSLQRFYRAQETQYF. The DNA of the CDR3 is TGTGCCAGCAGTCTCCAGCGGTTCTACAGGGCTCAAGAGACCCAGTACTTC.

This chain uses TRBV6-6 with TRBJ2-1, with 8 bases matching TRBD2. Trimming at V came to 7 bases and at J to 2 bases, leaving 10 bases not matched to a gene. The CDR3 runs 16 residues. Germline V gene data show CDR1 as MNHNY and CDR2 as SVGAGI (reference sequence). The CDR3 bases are TGTGCCAGCACCGCTTCAGCGGGGGCAACCTACAATGAGCAGTTCTTC. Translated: CASTASAGATYNEQFF.

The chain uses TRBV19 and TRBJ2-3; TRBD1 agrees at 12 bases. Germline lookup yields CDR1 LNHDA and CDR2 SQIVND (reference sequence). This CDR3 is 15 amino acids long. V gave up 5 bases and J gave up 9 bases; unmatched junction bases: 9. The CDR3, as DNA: TGTGCCAGTAGTGCCGGGACAGGGGGCCCCTTAACGCAGTATTTT. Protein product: CASSAGTGGPLTQYF.